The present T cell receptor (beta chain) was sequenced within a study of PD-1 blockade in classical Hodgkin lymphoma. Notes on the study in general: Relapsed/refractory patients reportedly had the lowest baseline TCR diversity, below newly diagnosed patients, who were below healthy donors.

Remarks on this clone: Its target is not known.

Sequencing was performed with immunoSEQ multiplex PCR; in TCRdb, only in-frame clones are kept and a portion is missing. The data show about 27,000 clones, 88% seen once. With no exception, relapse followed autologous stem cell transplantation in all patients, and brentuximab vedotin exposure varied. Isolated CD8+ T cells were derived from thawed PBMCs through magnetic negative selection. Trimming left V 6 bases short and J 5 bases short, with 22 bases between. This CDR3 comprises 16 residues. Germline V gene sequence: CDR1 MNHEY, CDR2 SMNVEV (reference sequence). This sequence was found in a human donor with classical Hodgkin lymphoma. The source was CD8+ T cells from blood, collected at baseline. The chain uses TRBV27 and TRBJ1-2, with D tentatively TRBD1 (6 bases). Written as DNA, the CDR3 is TGTGCCAGCAGCACCTCACAGGGCGAGTTAGGGTATGGCTACACCTTC. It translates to CASSTSQGELGYGYTF.